The clone carrying this TCR beta chain was observed a handful of times. The data are from a study of T cells in Graves' hyperthyroidism and ophthalmopathy. From germline, CDR1 is MGHRA and CDR2 YSYEKL. The trim removed 1 base at V and 4 bases at J, leaving 4 bases unmatched. The CDR3 spans 15 residues. Amplified TCR beta CDR3 regions derived from RNA transcripts. A set of HTBI primers served as the primers for a first-round RT-PCR of the TCR CDR3. TCRdb analysed the multiplex PCR reads with MiXCR anew, one entry per CDR3 protein. The repertoire includes 360,000 or so distinct CDR3 sequences, around 15% of them detected once, and 15% to 20% sits in the top ten.

This sequence joins TRBV4-1 and TRBJ2-3; 8 bases align to TRBD1. The source material was blood. The TCR sequence derives from a woman aged 55-70 years with Graves' ophthalmopathy. The CDR3 is CASSQGQGAADTQYF. The CDR3 DNA reads TGCGCCAGCAGCCAAGGCCAGGGGGCAGCAGATACGCAGTATTTT.